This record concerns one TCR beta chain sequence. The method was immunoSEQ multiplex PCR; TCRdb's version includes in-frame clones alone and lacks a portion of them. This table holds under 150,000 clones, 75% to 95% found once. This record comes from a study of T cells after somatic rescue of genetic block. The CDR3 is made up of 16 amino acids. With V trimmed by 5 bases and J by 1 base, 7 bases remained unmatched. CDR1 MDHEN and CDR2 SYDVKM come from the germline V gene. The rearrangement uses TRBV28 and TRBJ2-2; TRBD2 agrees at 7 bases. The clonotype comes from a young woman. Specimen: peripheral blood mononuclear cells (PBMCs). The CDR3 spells CASSLLGEGNTGELFF. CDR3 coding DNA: TGTGCCAGCAGTCTATTAGGGGAGGGGAACACCGGGGAGCTGTTTTTT.